The 26 T cell receptor beta chains presented below share a single source sample, sequenced in a study of memory CD4+ T cells and cytomegalovirus serostatus (dated by TCRdb to between 2018 and 2020). Single viable CD3+CD4+CD8-CD45RO+ cells were sorted as memory CD4+ T cells on a FACSAria II. Receptor libraries were prepared by the immunoSEQ multiplex PCR assay. Drawn from immuneACCESS, this table holds only the in-frame rearrangements with V and J called that TCRdb kept. Clones are partly lost; checked studies trace under half to an unresolved V gene and leave the rest unexplained. The sample table shows about 58,000 clones, and under 90% are seen once. The leading ten clones occupy 0.5% of the sample. Sequenced sample: memory CD4+ T cells from blood. The source of these receptors is an adult in good health and CMV-seronegative. Some clones in this sample may be carry-over from other donors' samples.

DNA for the CDR3: TGTGCCAGCAGCCCGCGGGAAGAAACATACGAGCAGTACTTC. Translated, it gives CASSPREETYEQYF. This chain connects TRBV7-6 to TRBJ2-7; D perhaps matches TRBD2 (6 bases). This CDR3 is built from 14 residues. Looked up from germline, CDR1 is SGHVS and CDR2 is FNYEAQ. V lost 5 bases and J lost 4, with 15 bases in between.

This chain connects TRBV7-3 to TRBJ2-1; tentative D call: TRBD1 (5 bases). The CDR3 extends over 12 amino acids. Trimming took off 2 bases at V and 9 bases at J, with 8 bases between the two ends. CDR1 is SGHTA, CDR2 FQGTGA, per germline. The CDR3 coding sequence is TGTGCCAGCAGCTTAGATCAGGGTGAGCAGTTCTTC. Protein: CASSLDQGEQFF.

The V call is TRBV2, the J call TRBJ1-1; D perhaps matches TRBD1 (5 bases). Trimming left V 0 bases short and J 4 bases short, with 12 bases between. CDR3 size: 15 residues. Germline V gives CDR1 SNHLY, CDR2 FYNNEI. The CDR3 here is CASSEARAGGTEAFF. The CDR3 DNA sequence: TGTGCCAGCAGTGAAGCGCGAGCCGGGGGCACTGAAGCTTTCTTT. The full variable domain, completed using reference TRBV2 and TRBJ1-1, is EPEVTQTPSHQVTQMGQEVILRCVPISNHLYFYWYRQILGQKVEFLVSFYNNEISEKSEIFDDQFSVERPDGSNFTLKIRSTKLEDSAMYFCASSEARAGGTEAFFGQGTRLTVV.

The gene calls are TRBV11-1 and TRBJ1-1; D remains ambiguous. This CDR3 spans 14 amino acids. Germline V gene lookup returns CDR1 SGHAT and CDR2 FQDESV (reference sequence). V was shortened by 4 bases and J by 0 bases, with 9 bases between the two germline ends. The CDR3 here is CASSSATVNTEAFF. The CDR3, as DNA: TGTGCCAGCAGCTCAGCGACGGTGAACACTGAAGCTTTCTTT.

The chain combines TRBV6-5 with TRBJ2-7, with D tentatively TRBD1 or TRBD2 (5 bases each). Germline V lookup: CDR1 MNHEY, CDR2 SVGAGI. Trimming shortened V by 2 bases and J by 6 bases, and 11 bases separated the two germline ends. The CDR3 is made up of 13 amino acids. The CDR3 loop is CASSYGPGSEQYF. CDR3 nucleotide sequence: TGTGCCAGCAGTTACGGCCCAGGGAGCGAGCAGTACTTC.

The chain has TRBV7-2 and TRBJ1-1; D possibly corresponds to TRBD1 (5 bases). This CDR3 comprises 13 residues. Trimming pared 5 bases from V and 5 bases from J, leaving 12 bases between. The germline CDR1 and CDR2 sequences are SGHTA and FQGNSA. CDR3: CASSTRQRTEAFF. The CDR3 DNA is TGTGCCAGCAGCACCCGACAGCGAACTGAAGCTTTCTTT.

This chain uses TRBV10-2 with TRBJ2-5; 13 bases agree with TRBD2. Germline CDR1 WSHSY, CDR2 SAAADI. The junction had 7 bases not matched to a gene; V was cut back by 7 bases and J by 5 bases. CDR3 length: 15 amino acids. CDR3 sequence: CASTRLAGGGETQYF. The CDR3, as DNA: TGCGCCAGCACCCGACTAGCGGGAGGAGGGGAGACCCAGTACTTC.

This chain links TRBV4-1 with TRBJ2-2; tentative D call: TRBD1 (5 bases). Trimming shortened V by 3 bases and J by 7 bases, and 15 bases separated the two germline ends. Germline loops: CDR1 MGHRA, CDR2 YSYEKL. The CDR3 sequence is 15 residues long. The CDR3 bases are TGCGCCAGCAGCCAGTCGTCAGGGAAGGACGGGGAGCTGTTTTTT. Translating gives CASSQSSGKDGELFF.

This chain links TRBV30 with TRBJ2-7; 9 bases match TRBD1. Germline CDR1 GTSNPN, CDR2 SVGIG (reference sequence). There are 16 residues in the CDR3. The ends lost 2 bases at V and 7 bases at J; junction bases unmatched: 15. As DNA, the CDR3 is TGTGCCTGGAGTTCGCCCGGGACAGGGAAAGTCCGGGAGCAGTACTTC. Protein: CAWSSPGTGKVREQYF.

The chain couples TRBV7-9 to TRBJ2-6; D tentatively fits TRBD1 or TRBD2 (5 bases each). CDR1 is SEHNR, CDR2 FQNEAQ, per germline (reference sequence). CDR3 length equals 15 residues. Trimming stripped 3 bases from V and 1 base from J, with 7 bases between. CDR3 loop: CASSFWGSGANVLTF. CDR3 in DNA: TGTGCCAGCAGCTTTTGGGGGTCTGGGGCCAACGTCCTGACTTTC.

The chain couples TRBV5-8 to TRBJ2-7; TRBD1 aligns across 7 bases. J lost 8 bases, V lost 5 bases, and 7 bases had no gene match. This CDR3 region has 12 residues. Germline V lookup: CDR1 SGHTS, CDR2 YDEGEE. The CDR3: CASRGDSEKQYF. The CDR3 DNA sequence: TGTGCCAGCAGGGGGGACAGTGAGAAGCAGTACTTC.

The chain joins TRBV7-3 to TRBJ2-2; a weak D match, TRBD1 (6 bases). The CDR3 contains 15 residues. Trimming shortened V by 5 bases and J by 4 bases, and 14 bases separated the two germline ends. Germline V gene lookup returns CDR1 SGHTA and CDR2 FQGTGA. CDR3 DNA: TGTGCCAGCAGCCCCACAGGGTGGGGCACCGGGGAGCTGTTTTTT. Its protein is CASSPTGWGTGELFF.

V gene TRBV27 combines with J gene TRBJ2-1, with TRBD2 matching 10 bases. Germline CDR1 reads MNHEY; CDR2 reads SMNVEV (reference sequence). The length of the CDR3 is 15 residues. With 2 bases clipped from V and 15 bases from J, the junction kept 13 bases outside the gene matches. The CDR3 sequence is CASSLKASGSSLGFF. As DNA, the CDR3 is TGTGCCAGCAGTTTAAAGGCTAGCGGGAGTAGTTTGGGGTTCTTC.

The rearrangement uses TRBV28 and TRBJ2-7; D ambiguous. V was trimmed by 5 bases and J by 4 bases, leaving 6 bases between them. CDR3 length equals 11 residues. The germline gives CDR1 MDHEN, CDR2 SYDVKM. The CDR3 sequence: CASSTEYEQYF. The CDR3 DNA follows: TGTGCCAGCAGTACCGAATACGAGCAGTACTTC. Filled out from reference TRBV28 and TRBJ2-7, the complete variable domain reads DVKVTQSSRYLVKRTGEKVFLECVQDMDHENMFWYRQDPGLGLRLIYFSYDVKMKEKGDIPEGYSVSREKKERFSLILESASTNQTSMYLCASSTEYEQYFGPGTRLTVT.

V usage is TRBV5-8 and J usage is TRBJ2-2; 10 bases line up with TRBD2. Per the germline V gene, CDR1 is SGHTS and CDR2 is YDEGEE. Trimming took 4 bases from V and 0 from J; bases not matched to a gene: 3. The CDR3 contains 16 residues. CDR3 in amino acids: CASSQTSGANTGELFF. In nucleotides, the CDR3 is TGTGCCAGCAGCCAAACTAGCGGGGCGAACACCGGGGAGCTGTTTTTT.

The chain couples TRBV2 to TRBJ1-6; 8 nucleotides align to TRBD1. The germline gives CDR1 SNHLY, CDR2 FYNNEI. Trimming at V came to 7 bases and at J to 9 bases, leaving 5 bases not matched to a gene. This CDR3 region has 13 residues. DNA of the CDR3: TGTGCCAGCATCGGACAGGGCAGTTCACCCCTCCACTTT. Protein sequence: CASIGQGSSPLHF.

Ten or more counts support this clone. The gene calls are TRBV28 and TRBJ2-7; no reliable D call. The CDR3 covers 13 residues. Trimming cost V 6 bases and J 2 bases, with 11 bases left between them. Per germline, CDR1 MDHEN and CDR2 SYDVKM. CDR3 protein: CASSLGSTYEQYF. The CDR3 DNA follows: TGTGCCAGCAGCCTAGGATCGACCTACGAGCAGTACTTC.

This clone appeared a single time. The rearrangement links TRBV5-1 to TRBJ1-1; D possibly corresponds to TRBD1 (5 bases). Germline CDR1 SGHRS, CDR2 YFSETQ. The CDR3 is 14 amino acids. V was shortened by 2 bases and J by 0 bases, with 8 bases between the two germline ends. This CDR3 reads CASSLQELNTEAFF. The DNA for the CDR3 is TGCGCCAGCAGCTTACAGGAACTGAACACTGAAGCTTTCTTT.

CDR3 nucleotide sequence: TGTGCCTGGAGTGCTGACCTAAGATACTACGAGCAGTACTTC. It codes for CAWSADLRYYEQYF. The chain couples TRBV30 to TRBJ2-7; D call uncertain. V dropped 1 base and J dropped 3 bases, with 13 bases sitting between them. This CDR3 contains 14 residues. Germline V lookup: CDR1 GTSNPN, CDR2 SVGIG (reference sequence).

The chain is built from TRBV7-9 and TRBJ1-2; D not certain. The germline V gene has CDR1 SEHNR and CDR2 FQNEAQ (reference sequence). CDR3 length: 12 residues. The germline V and J ends were trimmed by 1 base and 7 bases, with 7 bases remaining between them. Here the CDR3 reads CASSLEGPGYTF. CDR3 nucleotides: TGTGCCAGCAGCTTAGAGGGCCCTGGCTACACCTTC.

This chain uses TRBV4-1 with TRBJ2-7; 7 bases map to TRBD1. The germline V gene has CDR1 MGHRA and CDR2 YSYEKL. The CDR3 spans 15 residues. The V gene end was trimmed by 5 bases and the J gene end by 3 bases; junction bases not matched to a gene: 10. The CDR3 DNA reads as TGCGCCAGCAGCGCCCCGGGGACAGTAAACTACGAGCAGTACTTC. This sequence encodes CASSAPGTVNYEQYF.

The count of this clone is one. The chain links TRBV28 to TRBJ2-7; 8 nucleotides line up with TRBD2. The V gene's germline CDR1 is MDHEN and CDR2 SYDVKM. The CDR3 sequence is 14 residues long. Germline trimming cut 3 bases from V and 7 bases from J; bases unmatched to any gene: 8. CDR3 sequence reads: CASSLHAGGGEQYF. CDR3 in DNA: TGTGCCAGCAGTTTGCACGCGGGAGGTGGGGAGCAGTACTTC.

This sequence joins TRBV27 and TRBJ2-6; 7 nucleotides agree with TRBD1. Germline V gene lookup returns CDR1 MNHEY and CDR2 SMNVEV (reference sequence). The CDR3 loop spans 17 amino acids. V lost 6 bases to trimming and J lost 4 bases; unmatched junction nucleotides: 12. CDR3 DNA: TGTGCCAGCAGCCCCTACCAGACAGGGTCCGGGGCCAACGTCCTGACTTTC. This codes for CASSPYQTGSGANVLTF.

Remarks on this clone: The conserved phenylalanine or tryptophan is not found at the CDR3 terminus, so this likely reflects a read error. No DNA is shown, since the ends of the CDR3 on it are uncertain; the CDR3 is the one TCRdb lists. V is TRBV5-1 and J is TRBJ2-6; the table's D call, TRBD1, was not checked against the DNA. Ends included, the CDR3 has 11 residues. Germline V CDR1 and CDR2: SGHRS, YFSETQ. The CDR3 is CASRTGQGEPL.

The CDR3 protein is CASSQVGGARQPQHF. The DNA for the CDR3 is TGTGCCAGCAGCCAGGTCGGGGGGGCCCGGCAGCCCCAGCATTTT. This chain links TRBV7-2 with TRBJ1-5; TRBD1 is a possible D gene (6 bases). The germline V gene encodes CDR1 SGHTA and CDR2 FQGNSA. The ends were cut back, 5 bases at V and 7 bases at J, with 18 bases in the middle. This CDR3 has 15 residues. Full variable domain (outside the CDR3, taken from reference TRBV7-2 and TRBJ1-5): GAGVSQSPSNKVTEKGKDVELRCDPISGHTALYWYRQSLGQGLEFLIYFQGNSAPDKSGLPSDRFSAERTGGSVSTLTIQRTQQEDSAVYLCASSQVGGARQPQHFGDGTRLSIL.

The rearrangement uses TRBV19 and TRBJ1-2; perhaps TRBD1 as D (5 bases). Germline V CDR1 and CDR2: LNHDA, SQIVND (reference sequence). V lost 9 bases to trimming and J lost 5 bases, with 19 bases between them. CDR3 length: 14 amino acids. CDR3: CASSWGMGLYGYTF. The CDR3 DNA follows: TGTGCCAGCTCGTGGGGAATGGGGCTGTATGGCTACACCTTC.